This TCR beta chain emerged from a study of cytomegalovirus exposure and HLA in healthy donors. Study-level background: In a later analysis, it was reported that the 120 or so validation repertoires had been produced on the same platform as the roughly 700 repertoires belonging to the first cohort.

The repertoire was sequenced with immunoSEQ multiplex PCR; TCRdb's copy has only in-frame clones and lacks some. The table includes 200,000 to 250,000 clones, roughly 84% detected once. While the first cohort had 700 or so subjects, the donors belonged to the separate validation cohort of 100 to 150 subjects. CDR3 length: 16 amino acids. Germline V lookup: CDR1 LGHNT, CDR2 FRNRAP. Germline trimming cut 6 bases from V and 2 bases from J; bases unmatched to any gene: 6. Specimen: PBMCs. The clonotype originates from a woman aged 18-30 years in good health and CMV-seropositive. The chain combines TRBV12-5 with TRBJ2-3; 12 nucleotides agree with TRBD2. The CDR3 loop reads CASGRGLAGDTDTQYF. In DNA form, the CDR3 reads TGTGCTAGTGGCCGGGGACTAGCGGGCGACACAGATACGCAGTATTTT.